This entry lists 22 T cell receptor beta chains sequenced from one sample in a study of blood T cell repertoires in COVID-19. Profiled with immunoSEQ multiplex PCR; TCRdb holds only in-frame clones, not every one. The repertoire holds approximately 450,000 clones, with 87% as singletons. Input material: PBMCs or T cells enriched from blood (not recorded which). Every receptor here comes from a woman aged 18-30 years with acute COVID-19.

The chain joins TRBV3-1 (or the pseudogene TRBV3-2) to TRBJ1-2; D is undetermined. CDR1 and CDR2 from the germline V gene are LGHDT and YNNKEL (reference sequence). Trimming stripped 0 bases from V and 7 bases from J, with 12 bases between. This CDR3 region has 14 residues. The CDR3 DNA sequence: TGTGCCAGCAGCCAAGAAACGCGGGCGGCTGGCTACACCTTC. This translates into CASSQETRAAGYTF.

This sequence joins TRBV19 and TRBJ2-5; the D is unclear. V gave up 0 bases and J gave up 5 bases, with 7 bases separating them. CDR3 size: 13 residues. Germline-derived CDR1 and CDR2 are LNHDA and SQIVND (reference sequence). CDR3 DNA: TGTGCCAGTAGTATAGATCCGTCTGAGACCCAGTACTTC. It codes for CASSIDPSETQYF.

This clone was found once. The genes are TRBV3-1 (or the pseudogene TRBV3-2) and TRBJ1-2; the D is unclear. V lost 0 bases and J lost 4, with 12 bases in between. CDR1 and CDR2 from the germline V gene are LGHDT and YNNKEL (reference sequence). CDR3 size: 15 residues. The CDR3 loop is CASSQDFSSGYGYTF. CDR3 coding DNA: TGTGCCAGCAGCCAAGACTTCAGTTCGGGCTATGGCTACACCTTC.

The rearrangement joins TRBV7-8 to TRBJ2-5; perhaps TRBD2 as D (5 bases). From germline, CDR1 is SGHVS and CDR2 FQNEAQ. V gave up 5 bases and J gave up 5 bases, with 12 bases separating them. The CDR3 has 13 amino acids. The CDR3: CASSESWRETQYF. The CDR3 DNA is TGTGCCAGCAGCGAAAGCTGGAGGGAGACCCAGTACTTC.

CDR3 nucleotide sequence: TGCGCCAGCAGCCACTTGTGGAGGGGAAGCTACGAGCAGTACTTC. Residues: CASSHLWRGSYEQYF. The chain joins TRBV4-1 to TRBJ2-7, with a tentative D call TRBD2 (6 bases). The length of the CDR3 is 15 residues. Germline CDR1 is MGHRA and CDR2 is YSYEKL. Trimming removed 3 bases at V and 3 bases at J, with 15 bases between.

The genes are TRBV6-5 and TRBJ1-2; TRBD1 might be the D (6 bases). The ends were cut back, 5 bases at V and 7 bases at J, with 17 bases in the middle. The CDR3 is 14 residues long. In germline, CDR1 is MNHEY, CDR2 SVGAGI. CDR3 DNA sequence: TGTGCCAGCAGTCCAGATCGACAGGTCCCTGGCTACACCTTC. It translates to CASSPDRQVPGYTF.

This chain links TRBV11-2 with TRBJ2-7; D is unresolved. The V end was cut by 1 base, the J end by 4 bases, with 17 bases between. This CDR3 spans 16 amino acids. Per germline, CDR1 SGHAT and CDR2 FQNNGV. Here the CDR3 DNA reads TGTGCCAGCAGCTTAGGATCTCAGACTGTGAGGTACGAGCAGTACTTC. Protein: CASSLGSQTVRYEQYF.

V usage is TRBV19 and J usage is TRBJ1-2; D possibly corresponds to TRBD1 (5 bases). CDR3 length equals 13 residues. Germline CDR1 and CDR2: LNHDA and SQIVND (reference sequence). V was clipped by 3 bases and J by 5 bases, with 10 bases between them. This CDR3 reads CASSIAEGYGYTF. The CDR3 region has the DNA TGTGCCAGTAGTATCGCGGAGGGGTATGGCTACACCTTC.

This chain uses TRBV25-1 with TRBJ1-6; D not resolved. This CDR3 is built from 15 residues. Germline CDR1 reads MGHDK; CDR2 reads SYGVNS. The V end was cut by 7 bases, the J end by 10 bases, with 20 bases between. Written as DNA, the CDR3 is TGTGCCAGCAAGTTAAATCCGAGTCTAGAATCACCCCTCCACTTT. Translated, it gives CASKLNPSLESPLHF.

The rearrangement uses TRBV13 and TRBJ2-3; TRBD2 matches at 10 bases. Per the germline V gene, CDR1 is PRHDT and CDR2 is FYEKMQ (reference sequence). Trimming removed 9 bases from V and 8 bases from J; junction bases left unmatched: 11. The CDR3 has 14 residues. Here the CDR3 reads CASKIAGGEGTQYF. CDR3 coding DNA: TGTGCCAGTAAAATAGCGGGAGGCGAGGGTACGCAGTATTTT.

This clone was detected a few times. The chain uses TRBV6-5 and TRBJ1-1, with D possibly TRBD1 on 5 matching bases. The length of the CDR3 is 14 residues. With 5 bases removed from V and 0 bases from J, the gap between germline ends came to 10 bases. In germline, CDR1 is MNHEY, CDR2 SVGAGI. The CDR3 sequence is CASSTRQLNTEAFF. CDR3 DNA sequence: TGTGCCAGCAGTACGAGACAGTTGAACACTGAAGCTTTCTTT.

The CDR3 DNA sequence: TGTGCCAGCAGCTTATCTTCACAGCATATCGGAAACACCATATATTTT. It translates to CASSLSSQHIGNTIYF. This chain links TRBV11-2 with TRBJ1-3; D call uncertain. The CDR3 is made up of 16 amino acids. The germline CDR1 and CDR2 sequences are SGHAT and FQNNGV. V was pared by 2 bases and J by 4 bases, with 15 bases between.

The V and J genes are TRBV6-1 and TRBJ1-5; D unclear. The CDR3 totals 14 residues. The V end lost 0 bases, the J end lost 8 bases, and 11 bases lay between the germline ends. Germline assignment: CDR1 MNHNS and CDR2 SASEGT. The CDR3 DNA reads as TGTGCCAGCAGTGAAGCTCTCAGGCAGAAGCCCCAGCATTTT. Residues: CASSEALRQKPQHF.

This chain joins TRBV6-2 or TRBV6-3 and TRBJ1-2, with D perhaps TRBD1 (5 bases). Germline V gives CDR1 MNHEY, CDR2 SVGEGT. This CDR3 has 14 amino acids. Trimming took 4 bases from V and 4 from J, leaving 13 bases between them. In DNA form, the CDR3 reads TGTGCCAGCAGTTCCCAGGGATTCGGCTATGGCTACACCTTC. Translating gives CASSSQGFGYGYTF.

This chain uses TRBV7-9 with TRBJ2-3; D gene ambiguous. This CDR3 is 14 amino acids long. With 5 bases removed from V and 4 bases from J, the gap between germline ends came to 13 bases. Germline V gene data show CDR1 as SEHNR and CDR2 as FQNEAQ (reference sequence). In DNA form, the CDR3 reads TGTGCCAGCAGCGCAGACCGACGGGCAGATACGCAGTATTTT. The encoded protein is CASSADRRADTQYF. Using reference TRBV7-9 and TRBJ2-3 for the parts outside the CDR3, the full variable domain is DTGVSQNPRHKITKRGQNVTFRCDPISEHNRLYWYRQTLGQGPEFLTYFQNEAQLEKSRLLSDRFSAERPKGSFSTLEIQRTEQGDSAMYLCASSADRRADTQYFGPGTRLTVL.

V and J are TRBV3-1 (or the pseudogene TRBV3-2) and TRBJ2-1; no firm D call. Germline CDR1 reads LGHDT; CDR2 reads YNNKEL (reference sequence). The V and J ends lost 1 base and 5 bases respectively, with 6 bases between them. The CDR3 contains 13 residues. CDR3 in DNA: TGTGCCAGCAGCCAAGGGCAGGACAATGAGCAGTTCTTC. Translating gives CASSQGQDNEQFF.

J is TRBJ2-7 and V is TRBV3-1 (or the pseudogene TRBV3-2); 8 bases agree with TRBD1. The V and J ends lost 4 bases and 6 bases, in that order; junction bases with no gene match: 2. The CDR3 contains 12 residues. CDR1 LGHDT and CDR2 YNNKEL come from the germline V gene (reference sequence). CDR3 protein: CASSLDRGEQYF. CDR3 coding DNA: TGTGCCAGCAGCCTCGACAGGGGCGAGCAGTACTTC.

The chain has TRBV18 and TRBJ2-7; 9 bases map to TRBD1. This CDR3 spans 15 amino acids. Trimming at V came to 6 bases and at J to 3 bases, leaving 9 bases not matched to a gene. Germline V gene lookup returns CDR1 KGHSH and CDR2 LQKENI. CDR3 sequence (DNA): TGTGCCAGCTCGCCGGCGACAGGGGGTAGCTACGAGCAGTACTTC. Amino acids: CASSPATGGSYEQYF.

The chain carries TRBV7-9 and TRBJ1-2, with 8 bases aligning to TRBD1. Per germline, CDR1 SEHNR and CDR2 FQNEAQ (reference sequence). The junction had 6 bases not matched to a gene; V was cut back by 1 base and J by 8 bases. The CDR3 extends over 14 amino acids. CDR3 in amino acids: CASSLGRQGNGYTF. The DNA of the CDR3 is TGTGCCAGCAGCTTAGGGCGACAGGGGAACGGCTACACCTTC.

The chain couples TRBV30 to TRBJ1-3; no firm D call. Trimming stripped 0 bases from V and 6 bases from J, with 9 bases between. The CDR3 has 13 amino acids. CDR1 and CDR2 (germline): GTSNPN, SVGIG (reference sequence). CDR3 region: CAWSVGDPNTIYF. CDR3 nucleotides: TGTGCCTGGAGTGTCGGGGATCCAAACACCATATATTTT.

This clone was counted a single time. V is TRBV15 and J is TRBJ1-4; D is possibly TRBD1 (6 bases). Trimming stripped 8 bases from V and 5 bases from J, with 6 bases between. Germline V lookup: CDR1 LNHNV, CDR2 YYDKDF (reference sequence). The CDR3 runs to 11 residues. CDR3 sequence: CATQGNEKLFF. The DNA for the CDR3 is TGTGCCACCCAGGGGAATGAAAAACTGTTTTTT.

The chain carries TRBV5-4 and TRBJ2-3; a weak D match, TRBD1 (5 bases). Trimming stripped 3 bases from V and 5 bases from J, with 10 bases between. Germline CDR1 SGHNT, CDR2 YYREEE (reference sequence). CDR3 length: 13 residues. CDR3 region: CASSSAREDTQYF. For the CDR3, the DNA is TGTGCCAGCAGCTCGGCCAGGGAAGATACGCAGTATTTT.